A selection of T cell receptor beta chains follows, all from one sample in a study of blood T cell repertoires in COVID-19. Repertoires were generated with immunoSEQ multiplex PCR, while TCRdb's copy carries only in-frame clones and drops some. The sample has over 200,000 clones, under 90% seen once; the top ten hold about 6%. Sequencing was performed on peripheral blood. These receptors were taken from a man aged 55 to 70 who had recovered from COVID-19. The CDR3 runs from the conserved cysteine through the conserved F or W. The order of the fields is D gene, CDR3 length, clone size, V gene, J gene, CDR3 DNA, CDR3 protein. D genes are given only for firm matches. Clone size is given for some rows only: seen once, a few or many times, or a class if the clone is expanded.

.	13	.	TRBV11-2	TRBJ2-7	TGTGCCAGCAGCTTCCGGACATCGGGTTGGCAGTACTTC	CASSFRTSGWQYF
TRBD1	14	.	TRBV7-2	TRBJ2-5	TGTGCCAGCAGCTCGGGACAGGGCGGGGAGACCCAGTACTTC	CASSSGQGGETQYF
.	16	.	TRBV7-8	TRBJ1-1	TGTGCCAGCAGCTCCTTTCGCGGGGTTGGGGGCACTGAAGCTTTCTTT	CASSSFRGVGGTEAFF
TRBD1	16	.	TRBV9	TRBJ2-5	TGTGCCAGCAGCCCCCGCGAGGGACAGGGAACGGAGACCCAGTACTTC	CASSPREGQGTETQYF
TRBD1	16	.	TRBV19	TRBJ1-5	TGTGCCAGTAGTATAGATCTCTCATCCCAGACAGGGGGCATCTATTTT	CASSIDLSSQTGGIYF
TRBD2	16	once	TRBV19	TRBJ2-7	TGTGCCAGTAGTCCTACTGGGACTAGCGGGTCCTACGAGCAGTACTTC	CASSPTGTSGSYEQYF
.	13	.	TRBV12-3/TRBV12-4	TRBJ1-2	TGTGCCAGCAGTTTAGTACAGGGCTATGGCTACACCTTC	CASSLVQGYGYTF
TRBD2	20	.	TRBV9	TRBJ2-2	TGTGCCAGCAGCGTAGCTCCTGGTCTAGCGGGAGGGCCGGAAACCGGGGAGCTGTTTTTT	CASSVAPGLAGGPETGELFF
.	14	.	TRBV7-9	TRBJ1-2	TGTGCCAGCAGCTACCCGACAGCTAACTATGGCTACACCTTC	CASSYPTANYGYTF
TRBD2	17	.	TRBV6-6	TRBJ2-3	TGTGCCAGCAGTCGGACTAGCGGGGGGCCAACTCCAGATACGCAGTATTTT	CASSRTSGGPTPDTQYF
.	13	.	TRBV7-9	TRBJ1-2	TGTGCCAGCAGCTTAGGATACGGCTATGGCTACACCTTC	CASSLGYGYGYTF
TRBD2	15	.	TRBV5-1	TRBJ2-7	TGCGCCAGCGGACCCGAACTAGCGATAACCTACGAGCAGTACTTC	CASGPELAITYEQYF
.	16	.	TRBV5-4	TRBJ2-2	TGTGCCAGCAGCCCCAATAGCGGGACAGTGACCGGGGAGCTGTTTTTT	CASSPNSGTVTGELFF
.	16	.	TRBV2	TRBJ1-4	TGTGCCAGCAGCCCCCTCAGGGTTGGAACTAATGAAAAACTGTTTTTT	CASSPLRVGTNEKLFF
.	16	.	TRBV7-3	TRBJ2-6	TGTGCCAGCAGCTTAATGGCCCTGTCTGGGGCCAACGTCCTGACTTTC	CASSLMALSGANVLTF
TRBD1	14	few	TRBV11-2	TRBJ2-2	TGTGCCAGCAGCTTCAGGGGGTATTCCGGGGAGCTGTTTTTT	CASSFRGYSGELFF
TRBD1	13	.	TRBV11-2	TRBJ2-1	TGTGCCAGCAGCTCAGACAGGGGGAATGAGCAGTTCTTC	CASSSDRGNEQFF
TRBD1	15	.	TRBV13	TRBJ1-1	TGTGCCAGCAGCCATGACAGGGGGCAGAAGACTGAAGCTTTCTTT	CASSHDRGQKTEAFF
TRBD2	16	.	TRBV5-6	TRBJ2-5	TGTGCCAGCAGCCCCTTAGGAGCGGGAGGGGAGGAGACCCAGTACTTC	CASSPLGAGGEETQYF
.	15	.	TRBV6-4	TRBJ2-3	TGTGCCAGCAGTGACGGGCACCGGGGATCAGATACGCAGTATTTT	CASSDGHRGSDTQYF
TRBD1	10	.	TRBV20-1	TRBJ1-1	TGCAGTGCCACGGGACAGGTGGCTTTCTTT	CSATGQVAFF
TRBD2	16	.	TRBV7-2	TRBJ2-2	TGTGCCAGCAGCTTAGGTAGCGGGAGGGTGACCGGGGAGCTGTTTTTT	CASSLGSGRVTGELFF
TRBD1	13	once	TRBV19	TRBJ2-7	TGTGCCAGTAGTCCAACGGACAGGGCCGAGCAGTACTTC	CASSPTDRAEQYF
.	14	.	TRBV5-1	TRBJ2-2	TGCGCCAGCAGCTTGAGCGGCAACACCGGGGAGCTGTTTTTT	CASSLSGNTGELFF
.	13	.	TRBV19	TRBJ2-7	TGTGCCAGTAGTATAGACAGGGGCTACGAGCAGTACTTC	CASSIDRGYEQYF
.	15	.	TRBV5-1	TRBJ1-5	TGCGCCAGCAGCGCCGACAGAGATAGCAATCAGCCCCAGCATTTT	CASSADRDSNQPQHF
.	13	.	TRBV5-6	TRBJ2-7	TGTGCCAGCAGCCTCAGGGGATTCTACGAGCAGTACTTC	CASSLRGFYEQYF
TRBD1	15	.	TRBV28	TRBJ2-1	TGTGCCAGCAGTTTGACAGGGATCCCTTACAATGAGCAGTTCTTC	CASSLTGIPYNEQFF
.	13	.	TRBV12-3/TRBV12-4	TRBJ1-1	TGTGCCAGCAGTCCAGGGTTTGGCACTGAAGCTTTCTTT	CASSPGFGTEAFF
.	13	few	TRBV6-5	TRBJ1-2	TGTGCCAGCAGTCGCGAGTGGGCCCATGGCTACACCTTC	CASSREWAHGYTF
TRBD1	14	.	TRBV28	TRBJ2-2	TGTGCCAGCAGGCCTCAGGGGGCCAACGGGGAGCTGTTTTTT	CASRPQGANGELFF
.	16	.	TRBV9	TRBJ2-1	TGTGCCAGCACCAAACAGACTAGTAGTGGCTGGGGTGAGCAGTTCTTC	CASTKQTSSGWGEQFF
.	14	.	TRBV7-9	TRBJ1-4	TGTGCCAGCACCTTGAGGGCTTCTAATGAAAAACTGTTTTTT	CASTLRASNEKLFF
TRBD1	15	.	TRBV6-2/TRBV6-3	TRBJ2-7	TGTGCCAGCAGTTACCCCCTGGACAGGCTGTACGAGCAGTACTTC	CASSYPLDRLYEQYF
.	18	.	TRBV5-1	TRBJ1-1	TGCGCCAGCAGCTTGTTTATGTCTGGGGCGGGGGGTGGCACTGAAGCTTTCTTT	CASSLFMSGAGGGTEAFF
TRBD1	14	.	TRBV28	TRBJ1-5	TGTGCCAGCAGTTTAGCCAGGGGGCATCAGCCCCAGCATTTT	CASSLARGHQPQHF
.	19	.	TRBV12-1	TRBJ2-1	TGTGCCAGCAGCTTTACGGGGACTAGCGGGGAGAGCTCCTACAATGAGCAGTTCTTC	CASSFTGTSGESSYNEQFF